The rows below give T cell receptor beta chains drawn from one sample of a study of HIV-infected patients and healthy controls. TCRdb reprocessed the 5' RACE reads via MiXCR and lists one record per CDR3 protein. This table holds under 20,000 distinct CDR3 sequences, about a sixth found once. Sample: CD8+ T cells from blood. The receptors come from a human donor in good health. The CDR3 runs from the conserved cysteine through the conserved F or W. The order of the fields is CDR3 protein, CDR3 DNA, D gene, J gene, V gene, clone size. D genes are given only for firm matches. Rows give clone size only sometimes, using once, few, many, or a class for an expanded clone.

CASSTLKLAGGIYNEQFF TGTGCCAGCAGTACTTTAAAACTAGCGGGAGGTATCTACAATGAGCAGTTCTTC TRBD2 TRBJ2-1 TRBV28 once
CASRQPGEVEQYF TGTGCCAGCAGACAACCGGGAGAAGTTGAGCAGTACTTC . TRBJ2-7 TRBV3-1 many
CASSLGAREGMNPNTEAFF TGTGCCAGCAGCTTAGGGGCCAGAGAGGGTATGAATCCGAACACTGAAGCTTTCTTT . TRBJ1-1 TRBV7-8 many
CSASNGGAYNEQFF TGCAGTGCTAGCAACGGCGGGGCTTACAATGAGCAGTTCTTC . TRBJ2-1 TRBV20-1 hyperexpanded
CASSLFQGSGELFF TGTGCCAGCAGTCTCTTCCAGGGGTCCGGGGAGCTGTTTTTT . TRBJ2-2 TRBV14 many
CASSSLSDWGGDSGELFF TGTGCCAGCAGTTCCCTCTCCGATTGGGGGGGGGACAGCGGGGAGCTGTTTTTT . TRBJ2-2 TRBV12-3/TRBV12-4 many
CSASDSDTEAFF TGCAGTGCTAGTGACAGCGACACTGAAGCTTTCTTT . TRBJ1-1 TRBV20-1 many
CASSYSHGTGDEAFF TGTGCCAGCAGTTACTCCCACGGGACAGGCGATGAAGCTTTCTTT TRBD1 TRBJ1-1 TRBV6-2/TRBV6-3 .
CASSYSGDGTDTQYF TGTGCCAGCAGTTATTCGGGAGACGGCACAGATACGCAGTATTTT . TRBJ2-3 TRBV6-2/TRBV6-3 medium-sized
CASSFGGDGMSGNQPQHF TGTGCCAGCAGCTTCGGCGGTGATGGGATGTCGGGCAATCAGCCCCAGCATTTT . TRBJ1-5 TRBV5-6 many
CASSRDRELFF TGCGCCAGCAGCCGAGACCGGGAACTGTTTTTT . TRBJ1-4 TRBV4-3 few
CASSLLTGGLIYEQYF TGTGCCAGCAGCCTTTTGACAGGGGGCTTAATCTACGAGCAGTACTTC TRBD1 TRBJ2-7 TRBV27 .
CSALRDVREQYF TGCAGTGCCTTACGGGACGTCCGCGAGCAGTACTTC . TRBJ2-7 TRBV20-1 .
CASSRSNGFYEQYF TGTGCCAGCAGCCGGTCAAACGGCTTCTACGAGCAGTACTTC . TRBJ2-7 TRBV6-5 .
CASSQVDGVRTDTQYF TGCGCCAGCAGTCAGGTGGACGGCGTACGCACAGATACGCAGTATTTT . TRBJ2-3 TRBV23-1 .
CASRNPAETQYF TGTGCCAGCAGAAACCCGGCGGAGACCCAGTACTTC . TRBJ2-5 TRBV12-3/TRBV12-4 .